The rows below give T cell receptor beta chains drawn from one sample of a study of blood T cell repertoires in COVID-19. Repertoires were generated with immunoSEQ multiplex PCR, while TCRdb's copy carries only in-frame clones and drops some. This table holds around 140,000 clones, approximately 86% found once. The material sequenced was PBMCs or T cells enriched from blood (not recorded which). Source of these receptors: a woman aged 35 to 49 who had been exposed to COVID-19. CDR3s include the opening cysteine and the closing phenylalanine or tryptophan. A D gene is named only where the DNA matches it firmly. Not all rows give a size; the values are once, few, many and, for expanded clones, a class.

j_gene: TRBJ2-7; abundance: few; v_gene: TRBV10-1; d_gene: TRBD2; CDR3nt: TGCGCCAGCAGTGAGTCGGCGGGAGGTTCCTACGAGCAGTACTTC; CDR3aa: CASSESAGGSYEQYF
j_gene: TRBJ2-3; abundance: -; v_gene: TRBV10-2; d_gene: TRBD2; CDR3nt: TGCGCCAGCAGTGAGTCAAAGACTAGCGGAAACACAGATACGCAGTATTTT; CDR3aa: CASSESKTSGNTDTQYF
j_gene: TRBJ1-2; abundance: -; v_gene: TRBV10-3; d_gene: -; CDR3nt: TGTGCCATCAGTCCAGGGACAATCAACTATGGCTACACCTTC; CDR3aa: CAISPGTINYGYTF
j_gene: TRBJ2-7; abundance: -; v_gene: TRBV4-3; d_gene: -; CDR3nt: TGCGCCAGCAGCCAAGAATCCGACAGACGCTACGAGCAGTACTTC; CDR3aa: CASSQESDRRYEQYF
j_gene: TRBJ1-4; abundance: -; v_gene: TRBV5-8; d_gene: TRBD1; CDR3nt: TGTGCCAGCAGCCTGGGACAGGGAGTAGCAACTAATGAAAAACTGTTTTTT; CDR3aa: CASSLGQGVATNEKLFF
j_gene: TRBJ2-3; abundance: -; v_gene: TRBV6-4; d_gene: -; CDR3nt: TGTGCCAGCAGTGACTCGTCTAGCCGCACAGATACGCAGTATTTT; CDR3aa: CASSDSSSRTDTQYF
j_gene: TRBJ2-3; abundance: once; v_gene: TRBV3-1/TRBV3-2; d_gene: TRBD2; CDR3nt: TGTGCCAGCAGCCCATCCGCCGGGGGGGTCCGCACAGATACGCAGTATTTT; CDR3aa: CASSPSAGGVRTDTQYF
j_gene: TRBJ1-2; abundance: few; v_gene: TRBV19; d_gene: -; CDR3nt: TGTGCCAGTAGGCTCGTCTCGGGGAATGGCTACACCTTC; CDR3aa: CASRLVSGNGYTF
j_gene: TRBJ1-1; abundance: -; v_gene: TRBV3-1/TRBV3-2; d_gene: -; CDR3nt: TGTGCCAGCAGCTCGTTCGCTAGGGAAGCTTTCTTT; CDR3aa: CASSSFAREAFF
j_gene: TRBJ1-4; abundance: -; v_gene: TRBV29-1; d_gene: -; CDR3nt: TGCAGCGTTGAACAGAGGGGAGACAGGAAAGAAAAACTGTTTTTT; CDR3aa: CSVEQRGDRKEKLFF
j_gene: TRBJ1-5; abundance: -; v_gene: TRBV6-1; d_gene: -; CDR3nt: TGTGCCAGCAGTGAAGCGTCAAGGAGTCAGCCCCAGCATTTT; CDR3aa: CASSEASRSQPQHF
j_gene: TRBJ2-3; abundance: -; v_gene: TRBV7-9; d_gene: -; CDR3nt: TGTGCCAGCAGCTGGGGCAGGGACTCTAGCACAGATACGCAGTATTTT; CDR3aa: CASSWGRDSSTDTQYF
j_gene: TRBJ1-3; abundance: -; v_gene: TRBV3-1/TRBV3-2; d_gene: -; CDR3nt: TGTGCCAGCAGCCCAACAGGGTTCGGAAACACCATATATTTT; CDR3aa: CASSPTGFGNTIYF
j_gene: TRBJ1-5; abundance: -; v_gene: TRBV29-1; d_gene: TRBD1; CDR3nt: TGCAGCGTCAGGCGGGACAGGGAATGGGTTCAGCCCCAGCATTTT; CDR3aa: CSVRRDREWVQPQHF
j_gene: TRBJ1-1; abundance: -; v_gene: TRBV7-3; d_gene: -; CDR3nt: TGTGCCAGCAGGGATTCGCGGAACGGGGAGAACACTGAAGCTTTCTTT; CDR3aa: CASRDSRNGENTEAFF
j_gene: TRBJ2-7; abundance: -; v_gene: TRBV9; d_gene: TRBD1; CDR3nt: TGTGCCAGCAGCGTAGCGGGGACAGCGGTATACGAGCAGTACTTC; CDR3aa: CASSVAGTAVYEQYF
j_gene: TRBJ2-7; abundance: -; v_gene: TRBV7-9; d_gene: TRBD2; CDR3nt: TGTGCCAGCAGCCCAGGAGCGGGGGGGGCCCTCTACTTC; CDR3aa: CASSPGAGGALYF